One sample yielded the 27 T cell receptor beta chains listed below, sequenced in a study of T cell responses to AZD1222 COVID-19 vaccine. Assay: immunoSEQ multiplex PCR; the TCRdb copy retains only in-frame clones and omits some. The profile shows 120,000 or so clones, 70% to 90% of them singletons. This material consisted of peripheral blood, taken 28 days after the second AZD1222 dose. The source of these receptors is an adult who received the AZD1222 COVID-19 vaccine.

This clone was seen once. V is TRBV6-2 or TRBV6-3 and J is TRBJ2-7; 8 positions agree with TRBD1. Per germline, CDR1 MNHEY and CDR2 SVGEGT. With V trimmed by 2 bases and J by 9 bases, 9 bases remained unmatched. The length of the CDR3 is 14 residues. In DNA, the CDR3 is TGTGCCAGCAGTTACGACAGGGGAATTTCAGTGCAGTACTTC. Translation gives CASSYDRGISVQYF.

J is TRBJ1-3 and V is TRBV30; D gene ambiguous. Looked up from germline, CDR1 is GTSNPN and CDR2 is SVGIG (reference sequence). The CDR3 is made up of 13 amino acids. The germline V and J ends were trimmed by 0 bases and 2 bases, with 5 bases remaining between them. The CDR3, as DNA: TGTGCCTGGAGTGTACAAGCTGGAAACACCATATATTTT. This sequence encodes CAWSVQAGNTIYF.

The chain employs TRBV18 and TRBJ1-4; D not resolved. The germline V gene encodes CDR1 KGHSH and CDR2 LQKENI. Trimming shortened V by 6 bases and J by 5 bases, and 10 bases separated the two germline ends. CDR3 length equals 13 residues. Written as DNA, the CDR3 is TGTGCCAGCTCGGCTCAGACCAATGAAAAACTGTTTTTT. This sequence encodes CASSAQTNEKLFF.

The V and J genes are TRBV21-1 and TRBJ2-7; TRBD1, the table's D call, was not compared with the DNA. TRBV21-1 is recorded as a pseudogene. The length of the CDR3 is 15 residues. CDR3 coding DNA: TGTGCCAGCAGCCACGGACAGGGGAATTCTTACGAGCAGTACTTC. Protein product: CASSHGQGNSYEQYF.

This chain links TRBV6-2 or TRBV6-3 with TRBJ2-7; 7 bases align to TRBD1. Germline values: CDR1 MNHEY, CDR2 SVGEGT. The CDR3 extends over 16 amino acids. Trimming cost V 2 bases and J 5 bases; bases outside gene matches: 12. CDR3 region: CASSYDIETGTDEQYF. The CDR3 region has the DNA TGTGCCAGCAGTTACGATATAGAGACAGGGACGGACGAGCAGTACTTC.

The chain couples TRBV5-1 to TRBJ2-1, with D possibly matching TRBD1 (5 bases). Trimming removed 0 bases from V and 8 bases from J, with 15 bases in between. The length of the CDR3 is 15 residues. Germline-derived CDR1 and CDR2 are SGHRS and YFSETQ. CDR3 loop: CASSLGLGDFDEQFF. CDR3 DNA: TGCGCCAGCAGCTTGGGGCTAGGGGATTTTGATGAGCAGTTCTTC. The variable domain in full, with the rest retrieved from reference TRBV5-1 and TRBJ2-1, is KAGVTQTPRYLIKTRGQQVTLSCSPISGHRSVSWYQQTPGQGLQFLFEYFSETQRNKGNFPGRFSGRQFSNSRSEMNVSTLELGDSALYLCASSLGLGDFDEQFFGPGTRLTVL.

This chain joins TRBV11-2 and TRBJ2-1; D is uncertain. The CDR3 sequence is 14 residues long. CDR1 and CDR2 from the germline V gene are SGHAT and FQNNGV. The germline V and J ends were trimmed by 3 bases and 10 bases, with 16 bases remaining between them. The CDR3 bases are TGTGCCAGCAGCTTCGGATCCGAGCCTGGGGAGCAGTTCTTC. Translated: CASSFGSEPGEQFF.

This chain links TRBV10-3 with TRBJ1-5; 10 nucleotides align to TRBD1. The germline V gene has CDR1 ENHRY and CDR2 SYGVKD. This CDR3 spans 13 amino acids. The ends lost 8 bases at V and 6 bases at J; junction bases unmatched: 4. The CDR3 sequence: CAIGTGAGQPQHF. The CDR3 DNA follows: TGTGCCATCGGGACAGGGGCCGGTCAGCCCCAGCATTTT.

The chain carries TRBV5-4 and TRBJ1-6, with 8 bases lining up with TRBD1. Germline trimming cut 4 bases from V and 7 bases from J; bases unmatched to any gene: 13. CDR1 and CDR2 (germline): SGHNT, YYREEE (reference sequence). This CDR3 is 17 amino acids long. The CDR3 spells CASSQRPQGARNSPLHF. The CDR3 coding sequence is TGTGCCAGCAGCCAAAGACCTCAGGGGGCGCGCAATTCACCCCTCCACTTT.

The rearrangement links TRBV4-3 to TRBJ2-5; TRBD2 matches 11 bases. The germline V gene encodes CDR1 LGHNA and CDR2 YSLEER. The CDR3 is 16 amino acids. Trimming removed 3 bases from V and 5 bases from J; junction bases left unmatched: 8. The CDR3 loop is CASSQTTSGGGETQYF. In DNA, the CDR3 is TGCGCCAGCAGCCAGACCACTAGCGGGGGTGGGGAGACCCAGTACTTC.

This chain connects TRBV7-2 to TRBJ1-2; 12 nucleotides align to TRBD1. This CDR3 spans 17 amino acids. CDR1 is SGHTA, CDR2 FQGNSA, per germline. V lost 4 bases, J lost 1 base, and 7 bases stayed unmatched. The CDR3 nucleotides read TGTGCCAGCAGCTCCGGGACAGGGGGCTCACTTAACTATGGCTACACCTTC. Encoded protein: CASSSGTGGSLNYGYTF.

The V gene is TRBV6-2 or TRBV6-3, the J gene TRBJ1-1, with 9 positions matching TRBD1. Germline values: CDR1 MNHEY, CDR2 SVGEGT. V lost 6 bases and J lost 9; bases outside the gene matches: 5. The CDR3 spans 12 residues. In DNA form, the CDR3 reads TGTGCCAGCAGCCTCAACAGGGGGCAAGCTTTCTTT. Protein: CASSLNRGQAFF.

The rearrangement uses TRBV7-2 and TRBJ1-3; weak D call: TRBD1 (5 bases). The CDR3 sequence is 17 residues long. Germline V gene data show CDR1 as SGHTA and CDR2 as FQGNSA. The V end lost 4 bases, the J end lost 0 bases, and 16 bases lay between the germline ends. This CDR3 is CASSSTYGTLSGNTIYF. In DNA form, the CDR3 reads TGTGCCAGCAGCTCTACGTATGGGACGCTCTCTGGAAACACCATATATTTT.

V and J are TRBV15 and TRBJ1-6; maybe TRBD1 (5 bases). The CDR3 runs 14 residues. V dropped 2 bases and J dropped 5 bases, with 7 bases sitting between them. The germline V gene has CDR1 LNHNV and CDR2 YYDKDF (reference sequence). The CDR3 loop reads CATSRRGNNSPLHF. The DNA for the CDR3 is TGTGCCACCAGCAGACGGGGGAATAATTCACCCCTCCACTTT.

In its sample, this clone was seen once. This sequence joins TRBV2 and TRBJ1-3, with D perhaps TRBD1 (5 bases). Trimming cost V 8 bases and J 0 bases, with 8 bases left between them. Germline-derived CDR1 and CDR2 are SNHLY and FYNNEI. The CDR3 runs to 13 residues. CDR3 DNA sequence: TGTGCCAGCTCGGACACCTCTGGAAACACCATATATTTT. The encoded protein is CASSDTSGNTIYF.

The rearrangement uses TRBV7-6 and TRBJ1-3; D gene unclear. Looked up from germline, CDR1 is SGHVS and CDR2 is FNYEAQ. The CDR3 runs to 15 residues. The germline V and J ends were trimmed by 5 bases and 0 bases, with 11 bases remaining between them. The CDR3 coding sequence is TGTGCCAGCAGCCCCGGGAGCCCCTCTGGAAACACCATATATTTT. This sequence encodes CASSPGSPSGNTIYF.

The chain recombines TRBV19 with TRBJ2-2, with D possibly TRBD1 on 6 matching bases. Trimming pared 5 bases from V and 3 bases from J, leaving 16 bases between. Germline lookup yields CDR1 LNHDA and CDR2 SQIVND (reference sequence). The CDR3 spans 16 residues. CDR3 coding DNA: TGTGCCAGTAGTGCAGGGGAACGGAAGTACACCGGGGAGCTGTTTTTT. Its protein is CASSAGERKYTGELFF.

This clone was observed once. The CDR3 is CASSPGLRGGAYQPQHF. The CDR3 coding sequence is TGTGCCAGCAGCCCCGGATTACGAGGGGGCGCCTATCAGCCCCAGCATTTT. This chain uses TRBV3-1 (or the pseudogene TRBV3-2) with TRBJ1-5; TRBD1 matches 7 bases. CDR3 length: 17 amino acids. The J segment lost 5 bases and the V segment lost 4 bases, leaving 14 bases of the junction unmatched. The germline gives CDR1 LGHDT, CDR2 YNNKEL (reference sequence).

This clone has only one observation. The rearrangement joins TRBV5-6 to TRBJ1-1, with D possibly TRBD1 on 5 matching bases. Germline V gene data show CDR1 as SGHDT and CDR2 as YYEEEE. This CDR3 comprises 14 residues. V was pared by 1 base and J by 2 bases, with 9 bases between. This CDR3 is CASSLRGINTEAFF. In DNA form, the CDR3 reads TGTGCCAGCAGCTTGCGGGGGATCAACACTGAAGCTTTCTTT.

CDR3 sequence: CAWSVGTSFYEQYF. The CDR3, as DNA: TGTGCCTGGAGTGTAGGGACTAGCTTCTACGAGCAGTACTTC. V and J are TRBV30 and TRBJ2-7, with 9 bases that match TRBD2. CDR1 GTSNPN and CDR2 SVGIG come from the germline V gene (reference sequence). J lost 3 bases, V lost 0 bases, and 3 bases had no gene match. The CDR3 spans 14 residues.

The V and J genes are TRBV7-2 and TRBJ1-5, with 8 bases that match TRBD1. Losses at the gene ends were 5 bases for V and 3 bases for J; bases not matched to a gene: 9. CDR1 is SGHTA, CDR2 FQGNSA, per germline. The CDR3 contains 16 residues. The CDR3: CASSVFTGQVNQPQHF. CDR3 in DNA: TGTGCCAGCAGCGTGTTTACGGGACAGGTCAATCAGCCCCAGCATTTT. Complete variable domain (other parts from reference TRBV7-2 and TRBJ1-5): GAGVSQSPSNKVTEKGKDVELRCDPISGHTALYWYRQSLGQGLEFLIYFQGNSAPDKSGLPSDRFSAERTGGSVSTLTIQRTQQEDSAVYLCASSVFTGQVNQPQHFGDGTRLSIL.

The CDR3 region has the DNA TGTGCCAGCAGCCTCCCGGCCGGAAATGGCTACACCTTC. Translated, it gives CASSLPAGNGYTF. This chain uses TRBV3-1 (or the pseudogene TRBV3-2) with TRBJ1-2; D remains unclear. Per germline, CDR1 LGHDT and CDR2 YNNKEL (reference sequence). Trimming removed 4 bases from V and 6 bases from J, with 12 bases in between. The CDR3 covers 13 residues.

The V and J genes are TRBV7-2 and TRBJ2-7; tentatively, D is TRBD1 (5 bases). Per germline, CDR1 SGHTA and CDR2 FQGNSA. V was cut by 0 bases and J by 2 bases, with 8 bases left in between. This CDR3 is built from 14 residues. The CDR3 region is CASSLAGLTYEQYF. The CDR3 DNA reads TGTGCCAGCAGCTTAGCGGGGCTCACCTACGAGCAGTACTTC.

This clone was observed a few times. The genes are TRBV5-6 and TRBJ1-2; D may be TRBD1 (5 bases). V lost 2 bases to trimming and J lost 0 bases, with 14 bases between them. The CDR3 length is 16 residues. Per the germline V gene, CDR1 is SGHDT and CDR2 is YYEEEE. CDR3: CASSFFQDTSNYGYTF. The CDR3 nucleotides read TGTGCCAGCAGCTTTTTTCAGGACACGTCTAACTATGGCTACACCTTC.

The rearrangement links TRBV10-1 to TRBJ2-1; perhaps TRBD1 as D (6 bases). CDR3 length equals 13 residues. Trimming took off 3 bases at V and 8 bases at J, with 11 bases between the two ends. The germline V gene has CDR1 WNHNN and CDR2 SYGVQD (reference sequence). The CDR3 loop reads CASSEGGRDEQFF. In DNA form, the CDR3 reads TGCGCCAGCAGTGAAGGGGGAAGGGATGAGCAGTTCTTC.

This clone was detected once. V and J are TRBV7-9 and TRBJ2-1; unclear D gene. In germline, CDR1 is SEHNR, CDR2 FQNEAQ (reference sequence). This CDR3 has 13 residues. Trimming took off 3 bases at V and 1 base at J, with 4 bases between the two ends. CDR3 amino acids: CASSFRSYNEQFF. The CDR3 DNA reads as TGTGCCAGCAGCTTTAGATCCTACAATGAGCAGTTCTTC.

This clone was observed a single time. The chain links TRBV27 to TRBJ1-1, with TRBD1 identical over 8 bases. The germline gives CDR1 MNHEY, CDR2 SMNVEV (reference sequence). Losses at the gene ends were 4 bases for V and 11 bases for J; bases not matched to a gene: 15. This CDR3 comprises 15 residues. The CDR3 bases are TGTGCCAGCAGTTGGGGGCAGGGGGCGCGAGGTGCTGCTTTCTTT. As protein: CASSWGQGARGAAFF.